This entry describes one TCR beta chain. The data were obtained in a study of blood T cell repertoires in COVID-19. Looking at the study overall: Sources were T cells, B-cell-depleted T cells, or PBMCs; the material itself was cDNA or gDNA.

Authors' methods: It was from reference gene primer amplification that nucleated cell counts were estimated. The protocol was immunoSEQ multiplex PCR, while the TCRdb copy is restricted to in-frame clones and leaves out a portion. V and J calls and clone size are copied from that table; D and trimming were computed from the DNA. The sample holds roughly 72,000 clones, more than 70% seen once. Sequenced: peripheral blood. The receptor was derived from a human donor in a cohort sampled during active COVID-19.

CDR3 sequence: CASSPRLAGGPSSYNEQFF. The DNA for the CDR3 is TGTGCCAGCAGTCCTCGTCTAGCGGGGGGTCCTAGCTCCTACAATGAGCAGTTCTTC. The genes are TRBV6-6 and TRBJ2-1; TRBD2 matches at 11 bases. Germline assignment: CDR1 MNHNY and CDR2 SVGAGI (reference sequence). CDR3 length: 19 amino acids. After removal of 5 bases from V and 0 bases from J, the junction contained 12 bases not matched to a gene.